The following is a T cell receptor (beta chain) sequence with its context. Its antigen is undetermined. These data come from a study of cytomegalovirus exposure and HLA in healthy donors. Broader study findings: The CMV antigen specificity of a few CMV-associated chains was confirmed through in vitro analysis. The classifier reportedly diagnosed cytomegalovirus status with high sensitivity and specificity.

CDR1 is GTSNPN, CDR2 SVGIG, per germline (reference sequence). The CDR3 spans 13 residues. V was clipped by 2 bases and J by 5 bases, with 12 bases between them. Libraries were prepared by immunoSEQ multiplex PCR; TCRdb keeps only in-frame clonotypes and omits some of them. The sample holds about 66,000 clones, around 97% seen once. V usage is TRBV30 and J usage is TRBJ1-1, with D hard to call. This sequence originates from a woman younger than 35 in good health and CMV-seropositive. The sample was PBMCs. CDR3 DNA sequence: TGTGCCTGGAGTCGGAGGGTTGAGACTGAAGCTTTCTTT. This codes for CAWSRRVETEAFF.